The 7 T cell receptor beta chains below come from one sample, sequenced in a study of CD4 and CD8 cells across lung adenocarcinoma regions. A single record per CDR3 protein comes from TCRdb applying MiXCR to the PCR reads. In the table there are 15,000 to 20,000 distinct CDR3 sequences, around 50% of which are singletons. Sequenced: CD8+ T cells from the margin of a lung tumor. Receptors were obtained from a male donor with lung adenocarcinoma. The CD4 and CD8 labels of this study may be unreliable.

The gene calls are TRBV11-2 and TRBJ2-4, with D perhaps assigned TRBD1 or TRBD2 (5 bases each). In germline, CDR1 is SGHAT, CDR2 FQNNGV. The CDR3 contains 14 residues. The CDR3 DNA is TGTGGCGTCACGGGGCCGAGAGCCAAAAACATTCAGTACTTC. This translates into CGVTGPRAKNIQYF.

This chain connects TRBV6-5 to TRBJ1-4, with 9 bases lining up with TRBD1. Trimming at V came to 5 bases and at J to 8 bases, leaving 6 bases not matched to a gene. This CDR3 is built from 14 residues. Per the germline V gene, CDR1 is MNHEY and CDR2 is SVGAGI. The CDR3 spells CASSLQGAPEKLFF. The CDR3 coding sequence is TGTGCCAGCAGTCTACAGGGGGCGCCGGAAAAACTGTTTTTT.

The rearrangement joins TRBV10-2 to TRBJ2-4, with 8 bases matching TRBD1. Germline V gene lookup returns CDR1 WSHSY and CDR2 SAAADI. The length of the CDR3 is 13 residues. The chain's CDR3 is CVRGLWAKDTQYF. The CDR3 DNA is TGCGTCAGGGGGCTGTGGGCCAAAGATACGCAGTACTTC.

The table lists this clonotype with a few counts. For the CDR3, the DNA is TGTGCCAGCAGTTCGATTATTCCGACAGGGATGGGCACAGATACGCAGTATTTT. It is translated as CASSSIIPTGMGTDTQYF. The chain recombines TRBV6-5 with TRBJ2-3, with TRBD1 identical over 7 bases. J was trimmed by 1 base and V by 4 bases; bases with no gene match: 14. Germline values: CDR1 MNHEY, CDR2 SVGAGI. There are 18 residues in the CDR3.

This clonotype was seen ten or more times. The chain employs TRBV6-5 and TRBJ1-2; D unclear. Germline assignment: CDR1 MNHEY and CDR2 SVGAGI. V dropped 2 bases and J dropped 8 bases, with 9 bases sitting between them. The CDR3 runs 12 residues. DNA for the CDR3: TGTGCCAGCAGTTACACGGGTCGAGGCTACACCTTC. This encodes CASSYTGRGYTF.

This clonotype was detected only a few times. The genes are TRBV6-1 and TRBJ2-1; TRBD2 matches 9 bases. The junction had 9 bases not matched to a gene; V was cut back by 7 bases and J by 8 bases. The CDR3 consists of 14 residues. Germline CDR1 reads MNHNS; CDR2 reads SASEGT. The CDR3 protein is CASTGAGGGDEQFF. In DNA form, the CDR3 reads TGTGCCAGCACAGGGGCGGGGGGGGGGGATGAGCAGTTCTTC.

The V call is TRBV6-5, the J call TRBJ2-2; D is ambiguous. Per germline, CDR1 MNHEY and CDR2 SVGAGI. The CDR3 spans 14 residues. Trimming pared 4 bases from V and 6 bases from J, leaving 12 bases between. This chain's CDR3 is CASSWERVAGELFF. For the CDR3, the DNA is TGTGCCAGCAGTTGGGAAAGGGTGGCCGGGGAGCTGTTTTTT.